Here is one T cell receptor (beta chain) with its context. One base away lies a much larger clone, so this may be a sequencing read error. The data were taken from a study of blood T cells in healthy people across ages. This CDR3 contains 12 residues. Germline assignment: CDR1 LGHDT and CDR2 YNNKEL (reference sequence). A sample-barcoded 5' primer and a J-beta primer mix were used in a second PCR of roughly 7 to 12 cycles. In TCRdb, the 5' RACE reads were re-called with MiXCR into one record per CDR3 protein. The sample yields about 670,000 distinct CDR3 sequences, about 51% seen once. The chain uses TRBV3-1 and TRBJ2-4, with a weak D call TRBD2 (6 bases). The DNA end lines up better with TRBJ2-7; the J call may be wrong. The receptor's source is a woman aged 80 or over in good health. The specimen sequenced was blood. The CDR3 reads CASSGLSCEQYF. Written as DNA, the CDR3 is TGTGCCAGTAGCGGCCTCTCCTGCGAGCAGTACTTC.